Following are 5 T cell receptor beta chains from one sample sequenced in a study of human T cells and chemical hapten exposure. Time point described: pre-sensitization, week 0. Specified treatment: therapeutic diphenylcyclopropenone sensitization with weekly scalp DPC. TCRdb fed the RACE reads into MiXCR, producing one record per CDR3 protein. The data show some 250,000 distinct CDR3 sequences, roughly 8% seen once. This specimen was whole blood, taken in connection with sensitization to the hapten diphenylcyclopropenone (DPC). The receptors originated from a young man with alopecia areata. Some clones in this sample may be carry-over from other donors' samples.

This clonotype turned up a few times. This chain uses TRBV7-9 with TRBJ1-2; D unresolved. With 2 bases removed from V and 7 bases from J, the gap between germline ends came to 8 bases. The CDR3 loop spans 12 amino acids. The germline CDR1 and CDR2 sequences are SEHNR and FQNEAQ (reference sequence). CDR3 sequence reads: CASSLPVSGYTF. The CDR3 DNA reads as TGTGCCAGCAGCTTACCGGTCTCTGGCTACACCTTC.

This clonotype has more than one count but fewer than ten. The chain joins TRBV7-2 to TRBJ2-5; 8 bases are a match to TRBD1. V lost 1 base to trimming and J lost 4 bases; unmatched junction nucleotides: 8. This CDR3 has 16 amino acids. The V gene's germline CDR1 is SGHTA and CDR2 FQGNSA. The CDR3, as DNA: TGTGCCAGCAGCTTAGACACCGACAGGGGAGCAGAGACCCAGTACTTC. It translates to CASSLDTDRGAETQYF.

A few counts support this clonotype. CDR3 sequence: CASSLDATGNEQFF. The CDR3 DNA follows: TGCGCCAGCAGCTTGGATGCCACAGGGAATGAGCAGTTCTTC. The rearrangement links TRBV5-1 to TRBJ2-1; perhaps TRBD1 as D (6 bases). CDR3 length: 14 amino acids. Germline-derived CDR1 and CDR2 are SGHRS and YFSETQ. V was shortened by 0 bases and J by 7 bases, with 11 bases between the two germline ends.

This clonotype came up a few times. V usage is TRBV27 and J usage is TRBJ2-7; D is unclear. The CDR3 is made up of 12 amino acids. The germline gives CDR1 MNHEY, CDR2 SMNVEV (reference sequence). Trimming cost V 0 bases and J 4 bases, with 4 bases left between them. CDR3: CASSLSPYEQYF. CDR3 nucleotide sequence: TGTGCCAGCAGTTTATCCCCTTACGAGCAGTACTTC.

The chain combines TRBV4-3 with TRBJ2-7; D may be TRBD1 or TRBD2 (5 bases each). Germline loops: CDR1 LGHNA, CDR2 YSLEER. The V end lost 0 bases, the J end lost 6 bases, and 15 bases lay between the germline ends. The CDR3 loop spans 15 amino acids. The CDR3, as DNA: TGCGCCAGCAGCCAAGATATGGCAGAGAGGGGCGAGCAGTACTTC. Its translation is CASSQDMAERGEQYF.